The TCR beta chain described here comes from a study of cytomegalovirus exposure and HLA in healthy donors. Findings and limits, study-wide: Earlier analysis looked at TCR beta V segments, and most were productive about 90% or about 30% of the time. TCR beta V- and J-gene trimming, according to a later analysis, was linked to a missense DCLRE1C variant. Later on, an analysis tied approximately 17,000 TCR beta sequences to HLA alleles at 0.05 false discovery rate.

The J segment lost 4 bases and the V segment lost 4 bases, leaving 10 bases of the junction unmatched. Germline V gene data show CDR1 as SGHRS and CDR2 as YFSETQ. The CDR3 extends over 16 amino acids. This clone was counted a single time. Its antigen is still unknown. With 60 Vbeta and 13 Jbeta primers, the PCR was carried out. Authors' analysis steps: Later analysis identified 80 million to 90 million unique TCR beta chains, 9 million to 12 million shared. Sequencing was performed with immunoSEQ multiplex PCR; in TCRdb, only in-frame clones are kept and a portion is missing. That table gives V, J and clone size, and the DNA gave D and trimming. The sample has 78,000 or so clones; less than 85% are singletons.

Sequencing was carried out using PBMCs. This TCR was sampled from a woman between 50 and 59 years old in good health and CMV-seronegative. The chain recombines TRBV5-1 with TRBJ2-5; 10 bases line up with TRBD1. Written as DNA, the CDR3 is TGCGCCAGCAGCCCTCCAAGGGGGGACAGGGGAGAGACCCAGTACTTC. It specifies CASSPPRGDRGETQYF.